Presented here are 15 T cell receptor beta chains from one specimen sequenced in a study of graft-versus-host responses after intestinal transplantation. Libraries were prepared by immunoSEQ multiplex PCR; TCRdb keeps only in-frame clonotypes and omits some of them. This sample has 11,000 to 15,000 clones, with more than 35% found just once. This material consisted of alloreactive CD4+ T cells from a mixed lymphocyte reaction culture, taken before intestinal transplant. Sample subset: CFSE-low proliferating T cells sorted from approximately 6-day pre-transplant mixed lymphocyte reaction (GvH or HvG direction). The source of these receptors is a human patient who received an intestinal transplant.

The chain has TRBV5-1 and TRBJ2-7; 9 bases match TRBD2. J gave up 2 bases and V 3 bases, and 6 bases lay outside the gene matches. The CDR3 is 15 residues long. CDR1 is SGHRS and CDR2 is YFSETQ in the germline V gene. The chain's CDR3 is CASSSSIAGAYEQYF. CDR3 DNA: TGCGCCAGCAGCTCTTCTATAGCGGGGGCCTACGAGCAGTACTTC. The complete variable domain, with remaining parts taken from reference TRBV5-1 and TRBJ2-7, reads KAGVTQTPRYLIKTRGQQVTLSCSPISGHRSVSWYQQTPGQGLQFLFEYFSETQRNKGNFPGRFSGRQFSNSRSEMNVSTLELGDSALYLCASSSSIAGAYEQYFGPGTRLTVT.

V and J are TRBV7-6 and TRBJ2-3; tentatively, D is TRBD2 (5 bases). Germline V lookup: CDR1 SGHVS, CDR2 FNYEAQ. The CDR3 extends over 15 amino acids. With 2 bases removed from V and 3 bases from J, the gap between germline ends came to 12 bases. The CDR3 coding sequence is TGTGCCAGCAGCTTAAGTCTCGGACTTACAGATACGCAGTATTTT. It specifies CASSLSLGLTDTQYF.

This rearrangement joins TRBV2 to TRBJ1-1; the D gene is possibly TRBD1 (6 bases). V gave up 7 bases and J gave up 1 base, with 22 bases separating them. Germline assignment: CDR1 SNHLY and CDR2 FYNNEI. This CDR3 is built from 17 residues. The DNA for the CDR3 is TGTGCCAGCATCCACGCAGGGGTGGGAGTAGGGAACACTGAAGCTTTCTTT. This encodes CASIHAGVGVGNTEAFF.

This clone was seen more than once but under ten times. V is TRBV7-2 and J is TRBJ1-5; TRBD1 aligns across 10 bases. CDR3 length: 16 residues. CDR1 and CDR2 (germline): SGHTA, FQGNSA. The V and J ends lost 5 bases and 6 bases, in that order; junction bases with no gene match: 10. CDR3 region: CASSPIGTGVLQPQHF. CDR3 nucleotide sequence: TGTGCCAGCAGCCCCATCGGGACAGGGGTTCTTCAGCCCCAGCATTTT.

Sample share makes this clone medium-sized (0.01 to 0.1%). Here the CDR3 DNA reads TGTGCCAGCAGTTACCTCGGAGACGTGGTGTACTTC. This sequence encodes CASSYLGDVVYF. The V gene is TRBV6-6, the J gene TRBJ2-4; D uncertain. The CDR3 is made up of 12 amino acids. Germline values: CDR1 MNHNY, CDR2 SVGAGI (reference sequence). The germline V and J ends were trimmed by 2 bases and 15 bases, with 14 bases remaining between them.

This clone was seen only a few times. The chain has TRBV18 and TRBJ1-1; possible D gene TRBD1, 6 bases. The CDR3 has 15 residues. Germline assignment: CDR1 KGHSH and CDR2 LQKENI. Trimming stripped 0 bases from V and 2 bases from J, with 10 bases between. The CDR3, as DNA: TGTGCCAGCTCACCACCGGCCAGGGGTAACACTGAAGCTTTCTTT. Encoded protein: CASSPPARGNTEAFF. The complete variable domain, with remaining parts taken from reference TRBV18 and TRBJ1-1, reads NAGVMQNPRHLVRRRGQEARLRCSPMKGHSHVYWYRQLPEEGLKFMVYLQKENIIDESGMPKERFSAEFPKEGPSILRIQQVVRGDSAAYFCASSPPARGNTEAFFGQGTRLTVV.

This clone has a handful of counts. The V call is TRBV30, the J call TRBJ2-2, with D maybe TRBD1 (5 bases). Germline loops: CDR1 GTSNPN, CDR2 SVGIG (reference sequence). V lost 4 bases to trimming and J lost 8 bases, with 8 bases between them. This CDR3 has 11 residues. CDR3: CAWKRQGELFF. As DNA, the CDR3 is TGTGCCTGGAAGCGACAGGGGGAGCTGTTTTTT.

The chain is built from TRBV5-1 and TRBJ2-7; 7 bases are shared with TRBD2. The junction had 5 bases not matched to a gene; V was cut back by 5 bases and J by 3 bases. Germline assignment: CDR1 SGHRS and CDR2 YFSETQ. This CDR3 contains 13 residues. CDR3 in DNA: TGCGCCAGCAGGGGCGGGGGATTCTACGAGCAGTACTTC. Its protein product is CASRGGGFYEQYF.

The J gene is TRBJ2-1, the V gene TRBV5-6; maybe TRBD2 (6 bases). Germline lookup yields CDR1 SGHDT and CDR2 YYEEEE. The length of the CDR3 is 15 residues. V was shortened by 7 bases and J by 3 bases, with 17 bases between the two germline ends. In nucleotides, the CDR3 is TGTGCCAGCTGCAAGCGCGGGGTATGCTACAATGAGCAGTTCTTC. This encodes CASCKRGVCYNEQFF.

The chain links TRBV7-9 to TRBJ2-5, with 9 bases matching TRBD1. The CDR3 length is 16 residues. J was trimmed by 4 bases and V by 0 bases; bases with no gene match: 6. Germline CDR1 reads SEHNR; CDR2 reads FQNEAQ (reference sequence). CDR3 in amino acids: CASSLALQGAGETQYF. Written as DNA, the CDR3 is TGTGCCAGCAGCTTAGCCCTACAGGGGGCCGGAGAGACCCAGTACTTC.

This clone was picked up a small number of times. The CDR3, as DNA: TGTGCCAGTAGTAAACAGGGAGGGATAGGAATTCGGCCCCAGCATTTT. This sequence encodes CASSKQGGIGIRPQHF. This sequence joins TRBV19 and TRBJ1-5; a weak D match, TRBD1 (6 bases). CDR1 LNHDA and CDR2 SQIVND come from the germline V gene (reference sequence). The CDR3 length is 16 residues. Trimming pared 4 bases from V and 9 bases from J, leaving 22 bases between.

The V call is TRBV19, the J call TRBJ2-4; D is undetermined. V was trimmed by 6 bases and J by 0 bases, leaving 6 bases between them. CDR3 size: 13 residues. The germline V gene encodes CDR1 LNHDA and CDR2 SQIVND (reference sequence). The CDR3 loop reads CASRPLAKNIQYF. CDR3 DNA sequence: TGTGCCAGTAGGCCACTAGCCAAAAACATTCAGTACTTC.

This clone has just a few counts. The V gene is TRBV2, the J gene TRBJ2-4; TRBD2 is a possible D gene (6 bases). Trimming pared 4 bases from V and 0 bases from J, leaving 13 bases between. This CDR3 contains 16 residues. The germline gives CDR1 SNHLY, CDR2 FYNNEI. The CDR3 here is CASSVNGGLAKNIQYF. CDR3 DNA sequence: TGTGCCAGCAGTGTAAACGGGGGTCTAGCCAAAAACATTCAGTACTTC.

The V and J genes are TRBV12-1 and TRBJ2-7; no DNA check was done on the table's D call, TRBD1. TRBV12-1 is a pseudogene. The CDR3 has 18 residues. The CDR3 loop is CASSFLSVPQDRSYEQYF. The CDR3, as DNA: TGTGCCAGCAGCTTTCTCTCGGTCCCCCAGGACAGATCTTACGAGCAGTACTTC.

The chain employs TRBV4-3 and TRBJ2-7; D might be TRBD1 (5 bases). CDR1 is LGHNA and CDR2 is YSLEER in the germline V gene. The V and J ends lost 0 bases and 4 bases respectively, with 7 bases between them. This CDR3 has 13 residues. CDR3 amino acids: CASSQDQGYEQYF. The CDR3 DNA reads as TGCGCCAGCAGCCAAGATCAGGGATACGAGCAGTACTTC.